This T cell receptor (beta chain) was documented in a study of blood T cell repertoires in COVID-19. Study details: T cells, B-cell-depleted T cells, or PBMCs supplied cDNA or gDNA.

This CDR3 contains 16 residues. The germline V gene encodes CDR1 SGHNT and CDR2 YYREEE (reference sequence). With 4 bases clipped from V and 7 bases from J, the junction kept 14 bases outside the gene matches. The authors' processing: The assay estimated nucleated cells by amplifying reference gene primers. Produced via immunoSEQ multiplex PCR; TCRdb's table is partial and in-frame only. Clonal size and the V and J genes are those of that table, whereas D and trimming came from the DNA. Among fewer than 70,000 clones listed, over 80% were seen once. Input material: peripheral blood. The source is a human donor in a cohort sampled during active COVID-19. V and J are TRBV5-4 and TRBJ2-7, with TRBD2 matching 10 bases. The CDR3 DNA is TGTGCCAGCAGCCCGGAGGTAGCGGGAGGATCGGGGGAGCAGTACTTC. This sequence encodes CASSPEVAGGSGEQYF.